Below are 5 T cell receptor beta chains sequenced from a single sample in a study of T cell changes during pregnancy in multiple sclerosis. Measured with immunoSEQ multiplex PCR; TCRdb has only the in-frame clones, and not every one. The sample consists of 60,000 or so clones, roughly 92% of them appearing once. The sample was peripheral blood, taken in the first trimester of pregnancy. Every receptor here comes from a female donor with multiple sclerosis, enrolled in a pregnancy study.

The rearrangement joins TRBV7-9 to TRBJ2-7, with D possibly being TRBD1 (6 bases). CDR1 and CDR2 (germline): SEHNR, FQNEAQ (reference sequence). The V gene lost 6 bases and the J gene lost 0 bases, with 12 bases spanning the gap. The CDR3 extends over 14 amino acids. CDR3: CASSSRGSSYEQYF. DNA for the CDR3: TGTGCCAGCAGTAGCAGGGGCAGCTCCTACGAGCAGTACTTC.

V is TRBV6-5 and J is TRBJ2-7; 7 bases map to TRBD2. The CDR3 has 16 amino acids. V lost 0 bases, J lost 2 bases, and 7 bases stayed unmatched. CDR1 is MNHEY, CDR2 SVGAGI, per germline. CDR3 DNA: TGTGCCAGCAGTTACTCGGGAGGGCCCGAAACCTACGAGCAGTACTTC. Amino acid sequence: CASSYSGGPETYEQYF.

V usage is TRBV10-3 and J usage is TRBJ1-3, with D maybe TRBD1 (5 bases). The V end was cut by 8 bases, the J end by 3 bases, with 8 bases between. CDR3 length equals 12 residues. The germline V gene has CDR1 ENHRY and CDR2 SYGVKD. The CDR3 loop reads CAISGNGNTIYF. The CDR3 nucleotides read TGTGCCATCTCAGGGAATGGAAACACCATATATTTT.

The rearrangement links TRBV7-9 to TRBJ1-3; no clear D. Germline V gene data show CDR1 as SEHNR and CDR2 as FQNEAQ (reference sequence). This CDR3 has 14 amino acids. Trimming took off 8 bases at V and 4 bases at J, with 15 bases between the two ends. In DNA form, the CDR3 reads TGTGCCAGCGTCCCCGGGGTGAAAGGAAACACCATATATTTT. Translated, it gives CASVPGVKGNTIYF.

The chain joins TRBV6-6 to TRBJ1-2; no firm D call. There are 13 residues in the CDR3. Germline loops: CDR1 MNHNY, CDR2 SVGAGI (reference sequence). V lost 6 bases, J lost 4 bases, and 12 bases lay in between. DNA of the CDR3: TGTGCCAGCAGCTTAGAACAGACCTATGGCTACACCTTC. Amino acids: CASSLEQTYGYTF.